A single sample is the source of the 5 T cell receptor beta chains below, sequenced in a study of blood T cell repertoires in COVID-19. Assay used: immunoSEQ multiplex PCR; TCRdb lists only in-frame clones, some missing. The sample lists about 90,000 clones, roughly 92% occurring once. Sequencing used peripheral blood. These receptors all stem from a woman aged 55-70 years with active COVID-19.

The V gene is TRBV18, the J gene TRBJ1-3, with a tentative D call TRBD1 (6 bases). Germline V lookup: CDR1 KGHSH, CDR2 LQKENI. The CDR3 sequence is 15 residues long. The germline V and J ends were trimmed by 3 bases and 6 bases, with 15 bases remaining between them. CDR3 coding DNA: TGTGCCAGCTCACCCTCCCCACAGGGTACAAACACCATATATTTT. This gives the protein CASSPSPQGTNTIYF.

V and J are TRBV11-2 and TRBJ1-3; D is uncertain. This CDR3 region has 12 residues. V was trimmed by 5 bases and J by 4 bases, leaving 6 bases between them. Per the germline V gene, CDR1 is SGHAT and CDR2 is FQNNGV. CDR3 sequence reads: CASSVQGNTIYF. In DNA form, the CDR3 reads TGTGCCAGCAGCGTACAGGGAAACACCATATATTTT.

CDR3 nucleotide sequence: TGTGCCAGCAGTGAGGACAGGTTCTCTGGGGCCAACGTCCTGACTTTC. Encoded protein: CASSEDRFSGANVLTF. This chain links TRBV28 with TRBJ2-6; TRBD1 agrees at 7 bases. This CDR3 region has 16 residues. Germline V gene sequence: CDR1 MDHEN, CDR2 SYDVKM. The V gene end was trimmed by 5 bases and the J gene end by 0 bases; junction bases not matched to a gene: 4. Filled out from reference TRBV28 and TRBJ2-6, the complete variable domain reads DVKVTQSSRYLVKRTGEKVFLECVQDMDHENMFWYRQDPGLGLRLIYFSYDVKMKEKGDIPEGYSVSREKKERFSLILESASTNQTSMYLCASSEDRFSGANVLTFGAGSRLTVL.

This clone has more than one count but fewer than ten. The J gene is TRBJ2-6, the V gene TRBV19, with TRBD1 identical over 9 bases. This CDR3 is built from 16 residues. J gave up 2 bases and V 3 bases, and 2 bases lay outside the gene matches. Germline V CDR1 and CDR2: LNHDA, SQIVND (reference sequence). The CDR3 coding sequence is TGTGCCAGTAGTATCACAGGGGGCACTGGGGCCAACGTCCTGACTTTC. As protein: CASSITGGTGANVLTF.

This chain links TRBV10-3 with TRBJ2-7; 8 bases agree with TRBD2. The CDR3 covers 16 residues. V trimming: 2 bases; J trimming: 5 bases; junction bases outside the gene matches: 11. CDR1 is ENHRY and CDR2 is SYGVKD in the germline V gene. This CDR3 reads CAISEERGAGAHEQYF. The CDR3, as DNA: TGTGCCATCAGTGAGGAAAGAGGAGCGGGAGCTCACGAGCAGTACTTC.